The 19 T cell receptor beta chains below all came from one sample that was sequenced in a study of OX40 agonist ivuxolimab in advanced cancers. The protocol was immunoSEQ multiplex PCR, while the TCRdb copy is restricted to in-frame clones and leaves out a portion. This table holds over 95,000 clones, roughly 80% found once. The sequencing used CD4+ or CD8+ T cells sorted from blood, collected in a trial of the OX40 agonist ivuxolimab. All receptors derive from an adult with an advanced solid tumor such as melanoma, head and neck, liver or kidney cancer.

The rearrangement joins TRBV19 to TRBJ2-6; D gene unclear. The CDR3 spans 16 residues. CDR1 is LNHDA, CDR2 SQIVND, per germline (reference sequence). V gave up 5 bases and J gave up 4 bases, with 15 bases separating them. Here the CDR3 reads CASSDKGSSGANVLTF. The CDR3 coding sequence is TGTGCCAGTAGTGATAAAGGGTCCTCCGGGGCCAACGTCCTGACTTTC.

The chain joins TRBV28 to TRBJ2-3; D is uncertain. The CDR3 sequence is 13 residues long. V gave up 6 bases and J gave up 0 bases, with 7 bases separating them. The germline V gene encodes CDR1 MDHEN and CDR2 SYDVKM. The DNA of the CDR3 is TGTGCCAGCAGGTTTCTAAGCACAGATACGCAGTATTTT. Translating gives CASRFLSTDTQYF.

This sequence joins TRBV11-1 and TRBJ1-1, with D unclear. CDR1 and CDR2 (germline): SGHAT, FQDESV (reference sequence). The CDR3 is made up of 14 amino acids. V was pared by 3 bases and J by 1 base, with 9 bases between. The CDR3 sequence: CASSFLGGNTEAFF. In nucleotides, the CDR3 is TGTGCCAGCAGCTTTCTAGGAGGGAACACTGAAGCTTTCTTT. The complete variable domain, with remaining parts taken from reference TRBV11-1 and TRBJ1-1, reads EAEVAQSPRYKITEKSQAVAFWCDPISGHATLYWYRQILGQGPELLVQFQDESVVDDSQLPKDRFSAERLKGVDSTLKIQPAELGDSAMYLCASSFLGGNTEAFFGQGTRLTVV.

The rearrangement joins TRBV19 to TRBJ2-3; tentatively, D is TRBD1 (5 bases). Per the germline V gene, CDR1 is LNHDA and CDR2 is SQIVND (reference sequence). The CDR3 contains 13 residues. The V end was cut by 3 bases, the J end by 6 bases, with 10 bases between. In DNA form, the CDR3 reads TGTGCCAGTAGTATTTCCAGGGTGGATACGCAGTATTTT. Translated, it gives CASSISRVDTQYF.

The rearrangement uses TRBV4-3 and TRBJ2-5; no reliable D call. Per germline, CDR1 LGHNA and CDR2 YSLEER. This CDR3 contains 14 residues. The V end lost 1 base, the J end lost 5 bases, and 11 bases lay between the germline ends. CDR3 amino acids: CASSQAPSWETQYF. In DNA, the CDR3 is TGCGCCAGCAGCCAAGCTCCTAGTTGGGAGACCCAGTACTTC.

V gene TRBV28 combines with J gene TRBJ1-2; 8 bases match TRBD1. V shed 4 bases and J 4 bases; nucleotides not matched to a gene: 8. The CDR3 contains 15 residues. The V gene's germline CDR1 is MDHEN and CDR2 SYDVKM. CDR3 sequence (DNA): TGTGCCAGCAGTTCATGGACAGGGATCACCTATGGCTACACCTTC. This sequence encodes CASSSWTGITYGYTF.

V and J are TRBV5-6 and TRBJ2-2; TRBD1 matches 8 bases. The CDR3 is 15 amino acids. The germline V gene has CDR1 SGHDT and CDR2 YYEEEE. The junction had 3 bases not matched to a gene; V was cut back by 4 bases and J by 1 base. The CDR3 loop reads CASSPGQVNTGELFF. The CDR3, as DNA: TGTGCCAGCAGCCCGGGACAGGTGAACACCGGGGAGCTGTTTTTT.

The chain links TRBV18 to TRBJ2-7; D assignment may be TRBD1 or TRBD2 (5 bases each). Germline V gene sequence: CDR1 KGHSH, CDR2 LQKENI. V dropped 1 base and J dropped 1 base, with 17 bases sitting between them. This CDR3 spans 17 amino acids. The CDR3 loop is CASSPRRPRVESYEQYF. The DNA of the CDR3 is TGTGCCAGCTCACCACGGAGGCCCAGGGTCGAATCCTACGAGCAGTACTTC.

The chain uses TRBV28 and TRBJ2-7, with 11 bases matching TRBD2. CDR3 length: 16 residues. V dropped 5 bases and J dropped 0; count of bases not matched to a gene: 6. CDR1 and CDR2 from the germline V gene are MDHEN and SYDVKM. The CDR3 DNA reads as TGTGCCAGCAGTGGACTAGCGGGCGACTCCTCCTACGAGCAGTACTTC. Translating it yields CASSGLAGDSSYEQYF.

The V gene is TRBV29-1, the J gene TRBJ2-7; TRBD2 might be the D (5 bases). The CDR3 runs to 15 residues. Trimming left V 4 bases short and J 4 bases short, with 20 bases between. In germline, CDR1 is SQVTM, CDR2 ANQGSEA. The CDR3 sequence: CSVGPPRVGPYEQYF. The CDR3 nucleotides read TGCAGCGTTGGACCCCCGCGGGTTGGGCCTTACGAGCAGTACTTC.

The table lists this clone with a few counts. This CDR3 is CATKRTLNTEAFF. The CDR3, as DNA: TGCGCCACCAAAAGGACGTTGAACACTGAAGCTTTCTTT. This chain uses TRBV5-1 with TRBJ1-1; D is ambiguous. Trimming cost V 9 bases and J 0 bases, with 12 bases left between them. The length of the CDR3 is 13 residues. CDR1 and CDR2 from the germline V gene are SGHRS and YFSETQ.

The chain carries TRBV5-4 and TRBJ2-7; no clear D. CDR1 and CDR2 (germline): SGHNT, YYREEE (reference sequence). Trimming removed 0 bases at V and 3 bases at J, with 7 bases between. CDR3 length: 13 residues. The CDR3 nucleotides are TGTGCCAGCAGCTTGGGCACGTTCTACGAGCAGTACTTC. Protein sequence: CASSLGTFYEQYF. Supplemented by reference TRBV5-4 and TRBJ2-7, the full variable domain reads ETGVTQSPTHLIKTRGQQVTLRCSSQSGHNTVSWYQQALGQGPQFIFQYYREEENGRGNFPPRFSGLQFPNYSSELNVNALELDDSALYLCASSLGTFYEQYFGPGTRLTVT.

The gene calls are TRBV9 and TRBJ2-1; TRBD1 matches 8 bases. CDR1 and CDR2 from the germline V gene are SGDLS and YYNGEE. Germline trimming cut 3 bases from V and 7 bases from J; bases unmatched to any gene: 9. This CDR3 spans 15 amino acids. The CDR3 loop is CASSALDRDRNEQFF. For the CDR3, the DNA is TGTGCCAGCAGCGCCCTAGACCGGGACAGGAATGAGCAGTTCTTC.

The rearrangement uses TRBV30 and TRBJ2-4, with 7 bases that match TRBD1. CDR1 and CDR2 from the germline V gene are GTSNPN and SVGIG (reference sequence). This CDR3 spans 17 amino acids. The junction had 14 bases not matched to a gene; V was cut back by 5 bases and J by 1 base. The CDR3 reads CAWQQGTVGTAKNIQYF. As DNA, the CDR3 is TGTGCCTGGCAACAGGGGACGGTGGGTACTGCCAAAAACATTCAGTACTTC.

J is TRBJ1-2 and V is TRBV5-4; 9 bases align to TRBD1. Germline values: CDR1 SGHNT, CDR2 YYREEE (reference sequence). The trim removed 4 bases at V and 8 bases at J, leaving 9 bases unmatched. This CDR3 contains 14 residues. CDR3 nucleotide sequence: TGTGCCAGCAGCCCGGGACAGGGTATGGGCGGCTACACCTTC. Its protein is CASSPGQGMGGYTF.

V and J are TRBV19 and TRBJ2-3, with 8 nucleotides matching TRBD1. The germline V gene encodes CDR1 LNHDA and CDR2 SQIVND (reference sequence). The CDR3 covers 17 residues. After removal of 3 bases from V and 1 base from J, the junction contained 9 bases not matched to a gene. The CDR3 coding sequence is TGTGCCAGTAGTATTGGGTCCAGGGGGCGAGGCACAGATACGCAGTATTTT. Translated, it gives CASSIGSRGRGTDTQYF.

The chain couples TRBV6-4 to TRBJ2-1; a possible D gene is TRBD2 (6 bases). Germline V lookup: CDR1 MRHNA, CDR2 SNTAGT. V shed 4 bases and J shed 6 bases, with 13 bases lying between them. This CDR3 is built from 14 residues. The CDR3, as DNA: TGTGCCAGCAGTGCCAGACCCGGGGGCAATGAGCAGTTCTTC. It yields the protein CASSARPGGNEQFF.

The chain is built from TRBV28 and TRBJ1-5; D gene ambiguous. This CDR3 spans 18 amino acids. V was trimmed by 3 bases and J by 1 base, leaving 19 bases between them. The germline V gene has CDR1 MDHEN and CDR2 SYDVKM. The CDR3 coding sequence is TGTGCCAGCAGTTTCACGAGGGCCACTTTGAGGAGCAATCAGCCCCAGCATTTT. Encoded protein: CASSFTRATLRSNQPQHF.

The chain carries TRBV6-4 and TRBJ2-3, with D hard to call. CDR1 MRHNA and CDR2 SNTAGT come from the germline V gene. This CDR3 contains 14 residues. V lost 7 bases, J lost 6 bases, and 17 bases lay in between. The CDR3 sequence: CASTADAFTDTQYF. Here the CDR3 DNA reads TGTGCCAGCACGGCAGACGCGTTTACGGATACGCAGTATTTT.